Presented here are 30 T cell receptor beta chains from one specimen sequenced in a study of blood T cell repertoires in COVID-19. TCRdb's table, derived via immunoSEQ multiplex PCR, lists solely in-frame clones and lacks some. The sample contains roughly 200,000 clones, approximately 75% of which appear only once. Sequencing input: PBMCs or T cells enriched from blood (not recorded which). The receptors here all came from a middle-aged man who had recovered from COVID-19.

This chain connects TRBV18 to TRBJ1-3; no clear D. In germline, CDR1 is KGHSH, CDR2 LQKENI. This CDR3 is 12 amino acids long. V was trimmed by 5 bases and J by 4 bases, leaving 6 bases between them. Here the CDR3 DNA reads TGTGCCAGCTCAGCGGGAGGAAACACCATATATTTT. Amino acid sequence: CASSAGGNTIYF.

At least ten counts were recorded for this clone. This chain joins TRBV3-1 (or the pseudogene TRBV3-2) and TRBJ2-7; 7 bases are a match to TRBD2. In germline, CDR1 is LGHDT, CDR2 YNNKEL (reference sequence). This CDR3 comprises 13 residues. V was clipped by 4 bases and J by 3 bases; unmatched bases: 3. CDR3 in amino acids: CASSLWTSYEQYF. CDR3 in DNA: TGTGCCAGCAGCCTCTGGACTAGCTACGAGCAGTACTTC.

The rearrangement joins TRBV3-1 (or the pseudogene TRBV3-2) to TRBJ1-4; unclear D gene. In germline, CDR1 is LGHDT, CDR2 YNNKEL (reference sequence). Trimming removed 5 bases from V and 4 bases from J, with 17 bases in between. The CDR3 spans 16 residues. CDR3 amino acids: CASSTRARANNEKLFF. CDR3 bases: TGTGCCAGCAGCACCCGGGCGCGGGCCAATAATGAAAAACTGTTTTTT.

This chain links TRBV7-2 with TRBJ2-5; D may be TRBD2 (5 bases). V was trimmed by 5 bases and J by 3 bases, leaving 10 bases between them. CDR3 length equals 13 residues. Germline assignment: CDR1 SGHTA and CDR2 FQGNSA. CDR3 DNA sequence: TGTGCCAGCAGCATTAGCGAGAAAGAGACCCAGTACTTC. Translating gives CASSISEKETQYF.

This clone was picked up a small number of times. V gene TRBV7-9 combines with J gene TRBJ1-5, with D hard to call. The CDR3 sequence is 16 residues long. V shed 6 bases and J shed 6 bases, with 21 bases lying between them. Germline loops: CDR1 SEHNR, CDR2 FQNEAQ (reference sequence). CDR3 in amino acids: CASSPLTVPRGQPQHF. The CDR3 region has the DNA TGTGCCAGCAGTCCCTTAACTGTCCCGAGAGGTCAGCCCCAGCATTTT.

The V gene is TRBV21-1, the J gene TRBJ1-1; the table names TRBD1, a call not compared with the DNA. TRBV21-1 is recorded as a pseudogene. This CDR3 region has 13 residues. The CDR3 bases are TGTGCCGCCGGCCGGCCAGGGGTCACTGAAGCTTTCTTT. This translates into CAAGRPGVTEAFF.

The rearrangement joins TRBV5-8 to TRBJ2-7; 8 positions match TRBD2. Per germline, CDR1 SGHTS and CDR2 YDEGEE. The ends lost 1 base at V and 2 bases at J; junction bases unmatched: 5. The CDR3 totals 15 residues. This chain's CDR3 is CASSLSSGLTYEQYF. The CDR3 region has the DNA TGTGCCAGCAGCTTGTCTAGCGGGCTGACCTACGAGCAGTACTTC.

V is TRBV14 and J is TRBJ2-1; 10 positions agree with TRBD2. From germline, CDR1 is SGHDN and CDR2 FVKESK. The V segment lost 0 bases and the J segment 4 bases; nucleotides outside the gene matches: 6. CDR3 length equals 17 residues. The DNA for the CDR3 is TGTGCCAGCAGCCAAGAAAGGGTACTAGCGGGATACAATGAGCAGTTCTTC. Protein product: CASSQERVLAGYNEQFF.

The chain recombines TRBV10-3 with TRBJ1-3; maybe TRBD1 (6 bases). The CDR3 covers 18 residues. V was shortened by 3 bases and J by 0 bases, with 18 bases between the two germline ends. Germline assignment: CDR1 ENHRY and CDR2 SYGVKD. CDR3 amino acids: CAISENPRDTTSGNTIYF. The CDR3 DNA sequence: TGTGCCATCAGTGAAAATCCACGGGACACTACCTCTGGAAACACCATATATTTT.

CDR3 bases: TGCAGCGAAGAGCGCATCCCCTATGGCTACACCTTC. Encoded protein: CSEERIPYGYTF. This chain uses TRBV29-1 with TRBJ1-2; no definite D call. Between the trimmed V and J ends, which lost 7 bases and 4 bases, there was a span of 13 bases. Germline V lookup: CDR1 SQVTM, CDR2 ANQGSEA. CDR3 size: 12 residues.

This chain joins TRBV5-1 and TRBJ1-5; 7 positions agree with TRBD1. The length of the CDR3 is 14 residues. Germline CDR1 and CDR2: SGHRS and YFSETQ. The ends lost 4 bases at V and 7 bases at J; junction bases unmatched: 8. As DNA, the CDR3 is TGCGCCAGCAGCCGACAGGGTGGGAGCCAGCCCCAGCATTTT. This codes for CASSRQGGSQPQHF.

The chain employs TRBV6-5 and TRBJ2-1; perhaps TRBD2 as D (5 bases). Germline V gene data show CDR1 as MNHEY and CDR2 as SVGAGI. The CDR3 runs to 14 residues. V was shortened by 5 bases and J by 8 bases, with 16 bases between the two germline ends. Written as DNA, the CDR3 is TGTGCCAGCAGTAAAAACCCTGAACTAGATGAGCAGTTCTTC. Protein product: CASSKNPELDEQFF.

The chain combines TRBV18 with TRBJ1-1; D gene uncertain. Germline CDR1 is KGHSH and CDR2 is LQKENI. The V end was cut by 3 bases, the J end by 1 base, with 9 bases between. The CDR3 runs to 14 residues. For the CDR3, the DNA is TGTGCCAGCTCACCGAACAGACAGAACACTGAAGCTTTCTTT. It encodes CASSPNRQNTEAFF.

This clone appeared once. This chain uses TRBV9 with TRBJ1-6; TRBD1 matches 8 bases. The CDR3 extends over 16 amino acids. After removal of 1 base from V and 4 bases from J, the junction contained 4 bases not matched to a gene. Germline V gives CDR1 SGDLS, CDR2 YYNGEE. The CDR3 DNA follows: TGTGCCAGCAGCGTAACAGGGGGGCTGTATAATTCACCCCTCCACTTT. Protein: CASSVTGGLYNSPLHF. The full variable domain, its missing parts supplied by reference TRBV9 and TRBJ1-6, is DSGVTQTPKHLITATGQRVTLRCSPRSGDLSVYWYQQSLDQGLQFLIQYYNGEERAKGNILERFSAQQFPDLHSELNLSSLELGDSALYFCASSVTGGLYNSPLHFGNGTRLTVT.

This clone was seen a few times. Different DNA sequences within this sample yield the same CDR3. The J gene is TRBJ1-2, the V gene TRBV5-6; D is uncertain. The CDR3 is 11 amino acids. The germline V gene encodes CDR1 SGHDT and CDR2 YYEEEE. V was trimmed by 4 bases and J by 3 bases, leaving 4 bases between them. The CDR3 loop reads CASSRDYGYTF. In nucleotides, the CDR3 is TGTGCCAGCAGCAGAGACTATGGCTACACCTTC.

V usage is TRBV5-1 and J usage is TRBJ2-5; the match to TRBD2 covers 7 bases. The V and J ends lost 8 bases and 7 bases, in that order; junction bases with no gene match: 17. The CDR3 totals 15 residues. CDR1 is SGHRS and CDR2 is YFSETQ in the germline V gene. CDR3 protein: CASYAGAPYDGTQYF. Written as DNA, the CDR3 is TGCGCCAGTTACGCGGGAGCCCCGTATGACGGGACCCAGTACTTC. Filled out from reference TRBV5-1 and TRBJ2-5, the complete variable domain reads KAGVTQTPRYLIKTRGQQVTLSCSPISGHRSVSWYQQTPGQGLQFLFEYFSETQRNKGNFPGRFSGRQFSNSRSEMNVSTLELGDSALYLCASYAGAPYDGTQYFGPGTRLLVL.

The chain is built from TRBV25-1 and TRBJ2-7; 14 bases fit TRBD2. The germline V gene encodes CDR1 MGHDK and CDR2 SYGVNS. CDR3 length: 15 amino acids. Trimming took 6 bases from V and 3 from J; bases not matched to a gene: 4. CDR3 nucleotide sequence: TGTGCCAGCAGCTCCGGGACTAGCGGGAGCTACGAGCAGTACTTC. Amino acid sequence: CASSSGTSGSYEQYF.

In DNA, the CDR3 is TGCAGCGTTCACAGGGTGGGAGCAACTAATGAAAAACTGTTTTTT. It specifies CSVHRVGATNEKLFF. The rearrangement joins TRBV29-1 to TRBJ1-4; TRBD1 might be the D (6 bases). The CDR3 loop spans 15 amino acids. CDR1 is SQVTM and CDR2 is ANQGSEA in the germline V gene. V shed 5 bases and J shed 0 bases, with 13 bases lying between them.

The gene calls are TRBV19 and TRBJ1-5, with a weak D call TRBD1 (6 bases). CDR1 is LNHDA, CDR2 SQIVND, per germline (reference sequence). V gave up 6 bases and J gave up 5 bases, with 8 bases separating them. CDR3 length equals 12 residues. CDR3 loop: CASRQGYQPQHF. CDR3 coding DNA: TGTGCCAGTAGACAGGGCTATCAGCCCCAGCATTTT. The full variable domain, completed using reference TRBV19 and TRBJ1-5, is DGGITQSPKYLFRKEGQNVTLSCEQNLNHDAMYWYRQDPGQGLRLIYYSQIVNDFQKGDIAEGYSVSREKKESFPLTVTSAQKNPTAFYLCASRQGYQPQHFGDGTRLSIL.

This rearrangement joins TRBV18 to TRBJ2-1; D may be TRBD2 (5 bases). The CDR3 spans 13 residues. V lost 4 bases and J 7 bases, leaving 11 bases between the germline ends. Germline lookup yields CDR1 KGHSH and CDR2 LQKENI. In DNA form, the CDR3 reads TGTGCCAGCTCACTTGGACTGAGGAATGAGCAGTTCTTC. It yields the protein CASSLGLRNEQFF.

This clone showed up just once. The gene calls are TRBV7-6 and TRBJ1-3; D gene ambiguous. From germline, CDR1 is SGHVS and CDR2 FNYEAQ. The CDR3 consists of 15 residues. V lost 5 bases and J 4 bases, leaving 15 bases between the germline ends. CDR3 region: CASSPKPMEGNTIYF. The DNA of the CDR3 is TGTGCCAGCAGCCCCAAACCTATGGAGGGAAACACCATATATTTT. Full variable domain (missing parts from reference TRBV7-6 and TRBJ1-3): GAGVSQSPRYKVTKRGQDVALRCDPISGHVSLYWYRQALGQGPEFLTYFNYEAQQDKSGLPNDRFSAERPEGSISTLTIQRTEQRDSAMYRCASSPKPMEGNTIYFGEGSWLTVV.

The J gene is TRBJ2-2, the V gene TRBV15, with TRBD1 identical over 9 bases. Trimming at V came to 5 bases and at J to 7 bases, leaving 2 bases not matched to a gene. Per the germline V gene, CDR1 is LNHNV and CDR2 is YYDKDF (reference sequence). This CDR3 region has 13 residues. The CDR3 nucleotides are TGTGCCACCAGCGGGGGACAGGGCGGGGAGCTGTTTTTT. Encoded protein: CATSGGQGGELFF. Filled out from reference TRBV15 and TRBJ2-2, the complete variable domain reads DAMVIQNPRYQVTQFGKPVTLSCSQTLNHNVMYWYQQKSSQAPKLLFHYYDKDFNNEADTPDNFQSRRPNTSFCFLDIRSPGLGDTAMYLCATSGGQGGELFFGEGSRLTVL.

This clone is a singleton in its sample. The rearrangement joins TRBV2 to TRBJ1-1; D uncertain. Germline V gene data show CDR1 as SNHLY and CDR2 as FYNNEI. CDR3 length: 15 residues. V was pared by 8 bases and J by 0 bases, with 16 bases between. The chain's CDR3 is CASSPGRIMNTEAFF. For the CDR3, the DNA is TGTGCCAGCTCTCCGGGGAGGATTATGAACACTGAAGCTTTCTTT. Combining the CDR3 with reference TRBV2 and TRBJ1-1 gives the whole variable domain EPEVTQTPSHQVTQMGQEVILRCVPISNHLYFYWYRQILGQKVEFLVSFYNNEISEKSEIFDDQFSVERPDGSNFTLKIRSTKLEDSAMYFCASSPGRIMNTEAFFGQGTRLTVV.

This clone was seen a single time. This chain joins TRBV2 and TRBJ2-7; 7 bases are a match to TRBD1. Losses at the gene ends were 5 bases for V and 4 bases for J; bases not matched to a gene: 8. Germline-derived CDR1 and CDR2 are SNHLY and FYNNEI. CDR3 length: 14 residues. In nucleotides, the CDR3 is TGTGCCAGCAGTAGGGGCAGGGGGTGGTACGAGCAGTACTTC. Protein product: CASSRGRGWYEQYF. Combining the CDR3 with reference TRBV2 and TRBJ2-7 gives the whole variable domain EPEVTQTPSHQVTQMGQEVILRCVPISNHLYFYWYRQILGQKVEFLVSFYNNEISEKSEIFDDQFSVERPDGSNFTLKIRSTKLEDSAMYFCASSRGRGWYEQYFGPGTRLTVT.

This rearrangement joins TRBV4-1 to TRBJ1-4, with a possible D match to TRBD1 (6 bases). This CDR3 contains 16 residues. Trimming removed 0 bases from V and 10 bases from J, with 18 bases in between. From germline, CDR1 is MGHRA and CDR2 YSYEKL. This CDR3 reads CASSQDQRPGVGKLFF. The CDR3 bases are TGCGCCAGCAGCCAAGATCAACGTCCAGGGGTCGGAAAACTGTTTTTT.

V and J are TRBV7-9 and TRBJ2-1; TRBD2 might be the D (6 bases). Trimming stripped 0 bases from V and 10 bases from J, with 10 bases between. The CDR3 totals 13 residues. From germline, CDR1 is SEHNR and CDR2 FQNEAQ (reference sequence). The CDR3 is CASSLALGGEQFF. The CDR3 bases are TGTGCCAGCAGCTTAGCGCTGGGGGGAGAGCAGTTCTTC.

This clone was counted a few times. This sequence joins TRBV19 and TRBJ1-1; D is unresolved. Germline V gene lookup returns CDR1 LNHDA and CDR2 SQIVND (reference sequence). The V end lost 8 bases, the J end lost 0 bases, and 10 bases lay between the germline ends. This CDR3 region has 13 residues. CDR3 in DNA: TGTGCCAGTCGCCCTAGCATGAACACTGAAGCTTTCTTT. It codes for CASRPSMNTEAFF.

The DNA for the CDR3 is TGTGCCAGCACCGGACTAGCGGGAGGTACTAGCACAGATACGCAGTATTTT. It is translated as CASTGLAGGTSTDTQYF. The rearrangement uses TRBV21-1 and TRBJ2-3; TRBD2, the table's D call, lacks a check against the DNA. TRBV21-1 is classified as a pseudogene. The CDR3 runs to 17 residues.

This chain uses TRBV6-2 or TRBV6-3 with TRBJ1-3, with D uncertain. Germline-derived CDR1 and CDR2 are MNHEY and SVGEGT. This CDR3 is built from 14 residues. Trimming removed 1 base from V and 2 bases from J, with 6 bases in between. CDR3 sequence: CASSYFRAGNTIYF. The CDR3, as DNA: TGTGCCAGCAGTTACTTCCGGGCTGGAAACACCATATATTTT.

The chain is built from TRBV11-2 and TRBJ2-7; D is unclear. This CDR3 contains 14 residues. Germline-derived CDR1 and CDR2 are SGHAT and FQNNGV. Trimming pared 1 base from V and 7 bases from J, leaving 14 bases between. The CDR3 here is CASSLGVLLPEQYF. In nucleotides, the CDR3 is TGTGCCAGCAGCTTAGGGGTACTACTACCTGAGCAGTACTTC.